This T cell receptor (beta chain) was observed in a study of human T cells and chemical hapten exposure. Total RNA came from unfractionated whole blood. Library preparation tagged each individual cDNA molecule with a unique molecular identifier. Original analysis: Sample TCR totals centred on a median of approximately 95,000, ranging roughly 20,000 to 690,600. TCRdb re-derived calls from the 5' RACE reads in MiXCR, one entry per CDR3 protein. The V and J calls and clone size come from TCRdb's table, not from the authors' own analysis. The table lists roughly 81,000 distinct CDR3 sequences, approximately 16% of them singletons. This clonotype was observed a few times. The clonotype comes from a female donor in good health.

CDR3 DNA sequence: TGTGCCAGCAGCTTCCCGGGACAACCCTACAATGAGCAGTTCTTC. As protein: CASSFPGQPYNEQFF. V usage is TRBV7-2 and J usage is TRBJ2-1; the D gene is possibly TRBD1 (6 bases). Looked up from germline, CDR1 is SGHTA and CDR2 is FQGNSA. Trimming pared 3 bases from V and 2 bases from J, leaving 11 bases between. This CDR3 has 15 amino acids.